This entry is about one T cell receptor (beta chain). This record comes from a study of chemoradiotherapy in HPV16-positive cancers. Sequencing used immunoSEQ multiplex PCR; TCRdb keeps in-frame clones, though not all of them. The sample gives approximately 35,000 clones, roughly 77% of which show up once; approximately 4.2% is in the top ten. V trimming: 2 bases; J trimming: 3 bases; junction bases outside the gene matches: 3. This CDR3 has 14 residues. Germline V CDR1 and CDR2: MNHNS, SASEGT. The sample in question was blood, obtained from a patient who underwent chemoradiotherapy. This sequence joins TRBV6-1 and TRBJ2-7, with 8 bases identical to TRBD2. The sequence derives from a human donor with HPV-associated anogenital cancer. As DNA, the CDR3 is TGTGCCAGCAGTGAATCGGGGGGGGTCTACGAGCAGTACTTC. Translation gives CASSESGGVYEQYF.